The next 19 T cell receptor beta chains were all read from a single sample in a study of cytomegalovirus exposure and HLA in healthy donors. Researchers ran the PCR with 60 Vbeta and 13 Jbeta primers. Produced via immunoSEQ multiplex PCR; TCRdb's table is partial and in-frame only. In the table there are approximately 100,000 clones, about 76% of which are singletons. Sequenced material: PBMCs. All receptors derive from a woman aged 40-49 years in good health and CMV-seropositive.

CDR3 bases: TGTGCCAGTAGTCCCGGTGCCTACTATGGCTACACCTTC. Residues: CASSPGAYYGYTF. The gene calls are TRBV19 and TRBJ1-2; D gene ambiguous. Germline values: CDR1 LNHDA, CDR2 SQIVND (reference sequence). The germline V and J ends were trimmed by 5 bases and 3 bases, with 10 bases remaining between them. This CDR3 region has 13 residues.

The table lists this clone with a count of one. This chain connects TRBV5-8 to TRBJ1-5; no clear D gene. The CDR3 consists of 12 residues. In germline, CDR1 is SGHTS, CDR2 YDEGEE. V dropped 2 bases and J dropped 9 bases, with 9 bases sitting between them. The CDR3 spells CASSLVPGPQHF. The DNA of the CDR3 is TGTGCCAGCAGCTTAGTCCCGGGGCCCCAGCATTTT.

The chain carries TRBV6-1 and TRBJ1-5; D might be TRBD1 (5 bases). V was trimmed by 0 bases and J by 4 bases, leaving 13 bases between them. CDR3 size: 16 residues. The germline V gene has CDR1 MNHNS and CDR2 SASEGT. DNA for the CDR3: TGTGCCAGCAGTGAAGCTTGGGGGGTGGGGAATCAGCCCCAGCATTTT. Translation: CASSEAWGVGNQPQHF.

The CDR3 bases are TGTGCCAGCAGCGTAGCCTGGAGGTTAGCGGGGGGTTACACAGATACGCAGTATTTT. The encoded protein is CASSVAWRLAGGYTDTQYF. V gene TRBV9 combines with J gene TRBJ2-3, with 10 nucleotides matching TRBD2. The CDR3 is 19 residues long. The junction had 12 bases not matched to a gene; V was cut back by 0 bases and J by 2 bases. CDR1 is SGDLS and CDR2 is YYNGEE in the germline V gene.

This clone has a handful of counts. The chain carries TRBV2 and TRBJ1-5, with D possibly TRBD1 on 5 matching bases. Looked up from germline, CDR1 is SNHLY and CDR2 is FYNNEI. The CDR3 contains 13 residues. With 5 bases removed from V and 3 bases from J, the gap between germline ends came to 8 bases. In DNA form, the CDR3 reads TGTGCCAGCAGTCGACAGTCCAATCAGCCCCAGCATTTT. Protein: CASSRQSNQPQHF. The entire variable domain, with the rest obtained from reference TRBV2 and TRBJ1-5, is as follows: EPEVTQTPSHQVTQMGQEVILRCVPISNHLYFYWYRQILGQKVEFLVSFYNNEISEKSEIFDDQFSVERPDGSNFTLKIRSTKLEDSAMYFCASSRQSNQPQHFGDGTRLSIL.

V gene TRBV9 combines with J gene TRBJ1-4; perhaps TRBD1 as D (6 bases). Germline V gene data show CDR1 as SGDLS and CDR2 as YYNGEE. The V end lost 3 bases, the J end lost 8 bases, and 11 bases lay between the germline ends. This CDR3 spans 13 amino acids. For the CDR3, the DNA is TGTGCCAGCAGCGCTACAGGGTGGGAAAAACTGTTTTTT. It translates to CASSATGWEKLFF.

The V call is TRBV30, the J call TRBJ1-1; 9 bases agree with TRBD1. Germline trimming cut 3 bases from V and 5 bases from J; bases unmatched to any gene: 7. The CDR3 has 14 residues. Germline assignment: CDR1 GTSNPN and CDR2 SVGIG (reference sequence). The CDR3 sequence is CAWRLQGAVTEAFF. CDR3 bases: TGTGCCTGGAGGCTACAGGGGGCGGTAACTGAAGCTTTCTTT.

This rearrangement joins TRBV6-1 to TRBJ1-3; D remains ambiguous. In germline, CDR1 is MNHNS, CDR2 SASEGT. CDR3 length: 12 amino acids. Trimming took 10 bases from V and 7 from J, leaving 14 bases between them. DNA for the CDR3: TGTGCCACAAAGCGGGCGCAGAACACCATATATTTT. Protein product: CATKRAQNTIYF.

This sequence joins TRBV15 and TRBJ1-4; D is perhaps TRBD1 (5 bases). Trimming took off 3 bases at V and 4 bases at J, with 15 bases between the two ends. The CDR3 has 16 amino acids. Germline V gives CDR1 LNHNV, CDR2 YYDKDF (reference sequence). The CDR3 reads CATSRMGQGFNEKLFF. In nucleotides, the CDR3 is TGTGCCACCAGCAGGATGGGTCAGGGATTTAATGAAAAACTGTTTTTT.

This chain uses TRBV30 with TRBJ1-1; D is possibly TRBD1 (5 bases). The CDR3 sequence is 11 residues long. Germline V lookup: CDR1 GTSNPN, CDR2 SVGIG (reference sequence). V was shortened by 2 bases and J by 6 bases, with 7 bases between the two germline ends. The DNA of the CDR3 is TGTGCCTGGAGTCCGGGGGCTGAAGCTTTCTTT. Its protein product is CAWSPGAEAFF.

The CDR3 spells CASSLVQASGNTIYF. The CDR3 coding sequence is TGTGCCAGCAGCTTAGTACAGGCCTCTGGAAACACCATATATTTT. The gene calls are TRBV7-2 and TRBJ1-3; possibly TRBD1 for D (5 bases). The V gene lost 1 base and the J gene lost 0 bases, with 7 bases spanning the gap. This CDR3 contains 15 residues. Germline CDR1 reads SGHTA; CDR2 reads FQGNSA.

This chain joins TRBV27 and TRBJ1-5, with D possibly matching TRBD1 (6 bases). Trimming took off 6 bases at V and 3 bases at J, with 12 bases between the two ends. Germline assignment: CDR1 MNHEY and CDR2 SMNVEV (reference sequence). CDR3 length equals 14 residues. CDR3 nucleotide sequence: TGTGCCAGCAGGCCCGGACAGTTCAATCAGCCCCAGCATTTT. This codes for CASRPGQFNQPQHF.

This rearrangement joins TRBV18 to TRBJ1-2; 11 positions match TRBD1. V was pared by 1 base and J by 7 bases, with 11 bases of the junction left unmatched. Germline V CDR1 and CDR2: KGHSH, LQKENI. This CDR3 is 17 amino acids long. For the CDR3, the DNA is TGTGCCAGCTCACCACAGGACAGGGGGCAAAATCAGGGTGGCTACACCTTC. Translated: CASSPQDRGQNQGGYTF.

This clone was counted a few times. The chain carries TRBV6-6 and TRBJ1-5; 8 positions match TRBD1. The V segment lost 7 bases and the J segment 3 bases; nucleotides outside the gene matches: 8. The CDR3 has 15 residues. Per the germline V gene, CDR1 is MNHNY and CDR2 is SVGAGI (reference sequence). CDR3 nucleotide sequence: TGTGCCAGCACGGGTGGACAGGGCCACAATCAGCCCCAGCATTTT. Translating gives CASTGGQGHNQPQHF.

The gene calls are TRBV6-5 and TRBJ2-1, with 8 bases aligning to TRBD2. Germline V gives CDR1 MNHEY, CDR2 SVGAGI. V lost 2 bases, J lost 8 bases, and 11 bases stayed unmatched. This CDR3 is 16 amino acids long. CDR3 in DNA: TGTGCCAGCAGTTACGACGGGACTAGGAGTTTTCATGAGCAGTTCTTC. It encodes CASSYDGTRSFHEQFF.

This rearrangement joins TRBV25-1 to TRBJ2-3; a possible D gene is TRBD1 (5 bases). CDR3 length equals 15 residues. The germline V and J ends were trimmed by 2 bases and 6 bases, with 15 bases remaining between them. Germline CDR1 MGHDK, CDR2 SYGVNS. Written as DNA, the CDR3 is TGTGCCAGCAGTGAAGGGGCCGCGTTATTTGATACGCAGTATTTT. It yields the protein CASSEGAALFDTQYF.

The V call is TRBV27, the J call TRBJ1-4; 9 bases are shared with TRBD1. The CDR3 extends over 15 amino acids. V shed 4 bases and J 5 bases; nucleotides not matched to a gene: 5. CDR1 is MNHEY and CDR2 is SMNVEV in the germline V gene (reference sequence). The CDR3: CASSSPGTGNEKLFF. CDR3 bases: TGTGCCAGCAGTTCCCCCGGGACAGGGAATGAAAAACTGTTTTTT.

The V call is TRBV29-1, the J call TRBJ1-2, with D maybe TRBD1 (6 bases). V lost 7 bases to trimming and J lost 7 bases, with 13 bases between them. CDR3 length: 11 amino acids. Germline V CDR1 and CDR2: SQVTM, ANQGSEA. The CDR3 loop reads CSASGGLGYTF. The CDR3 DNA follows: TGCAGCGCGTCGGGGGGCCTTGGCTACACCTTC.

V is TRBV9 and J is TRBJ2-1; 9 bases are a match to TRBD2. CDR1 is SGDLS, CDR2 YYNGEE, per germline. The CDR3 runs to 15 residues. The V and J ends lost 0 bases and 9 bases, in that order; junction bases with no gene match: 7. The CDR3 DNA reads as TGTGCCAGCAGCGTAGTTGGCGGGGGGGTTGGTGAGCAGTTCTTC. It encodes CASSVVGGGVGEQFF.